The 32 T cell receptor beta chains below come from one sample, sequenced in a study of T cell responses to AZD1222 COVID-19 vaccine. Some clones are missing from TCRdb's copy, which holds only in-frame ones; the method was immunoSEQ multiplex PCR. The table includes more than 65,000 clones, 70% to 80% detected once. The material sequenced was peripheral blood, taken on day 0 of AZD1222 vaccination. The receptors shown here come from an adult in good health.

Of note for this clone: Other DNA variants within this sample encode the same CDR3. This chain connects TRBV28 to TRBJ1-6, with TRBD1 matching over 8 bases. The CDR3 length is 14 residues. J was trimmed by 10 bases and V by 6 bases; bases with no gene match: 8. Germline CDR1 and CDR2: MDHEN and SYDVKM. Written as DNA, the CDR3 is TGTGCCAGCAGCAACGGACAGGGAGGATCACCCCTCCACTTT. It is translated as CASSNGQGGSPLHF.

The chain combines TRBV11-2 with TRBJ1-5; 7 nucleotides line up with TRBD1. This CDR3 comprises 13 residues. Germline lookup yields CDR1 SGHAT and CDR2 FQNNGV. V shed 1 base, J shed 7 bases, and the junction held 1 base outside the gene matches. This chain's CDR3 is CASSLGGGQPQHF. The CDR3 nucleotides are TGTGCCAGCAGCTTAGGAGGGGGCCAGCCCCAGCATTTT.

The rearrangement uses TRBV18 and TRBJ1-6, with unresolved D. Germline V gene lookup returns CDR1 KGHSH and CDR2 LQKENI. Between the trimmed V and J ends, which lost 1 base and 4 bases, there was a span of 8 bases. The CDR3 is 15 residues long. CDR3 protein: CASSPRAEYNSPLHF. The CDR3 nucleotides read TGTGCCAGCTCACCACGGGCGGAGTATAATTCACCCCTCCACTTT.

The chain employs TRBV2 and TRBJ2-3, with TRBD2 matching 12 bases. Trimming cost V 6 bases and J 4 bases; bases outside gene matches: 5. Germline CDR1 SNHLY, CDR2 FYNNEI. The CDR3 covers 15 residues. The CDR3: CASSQTSGRSDTQYF. The CDR3 DNA reads as TGTGCCAGCAGCCAGACTAGCGGGAGATCAGATACGCAGTATTTT.

The chain is built from TRBV27 and TRBJ2-1, with TRBD2 identical over 11 bases. CDR1 is MNHEY, CDR2 SMNVEV, per germline (reference sequence). Trimming at V came to 6 bases and at J to 6 bases, leaving 13 bases not matched to a gene. The CDR3 is made up of 17 amino acids. In DNA, the CDR3 is TGTGCCAGCAGAGCCGGGGCTAGCGGGAGGAGGCCCAATGAGCAGTTCTTC. Translated, it gives CASRAGASGRRPNEQFF.

This chain connects TRBV11-2 to TRBJ1-2, with D perhaps TRBD1 (6 bases). CDR1 is SGHAT and CDR2 is FQNNGV in the germline V gene. The CDR3 has 14 residues. V gave up 1 base and J gave up 8 bases, with 14 bases separating them. CDR3 bases: TGTGCCAGCAGCTTAGTACAGGGCAGCAGCGGCTACACCTTC. It translates to CASSLVQGSSGYTF.

This chain uses TRBV7-9 with TRBJ2-3; the match to TRBD2 covers 9 bases. Germline V gene data show CDR1 as SEHNR and CDR2 as FQNEAQ (reference sequence). The CDR3 is made up of 18 amino acids. After removal of 1 base from V and 4 bases from J, the junction contained 12 bases not matched to a gene. The CDR3 DNA sequence: TGTGCCAGCAGCTTAGTGTTAAGGCTAGCGGGATCGCCAGATACGCAGTATTTT. This sequence encodes CASSLVLRLAGSPDTQYF. The entire variable domain, with the rest obtained from reference TRBV7-9 and TRBJ2-3, is as follows: DTGVSQNPRHKITKRGQNVTFRCDPISEHNRLYWYRQTLGQGPEFLTYFQNEAQLEKSRLLSDRFSAERPKGSFSTLEIQRTEQGDSAMYLCASSLVLRLAGSPDTQYFGPGTRLTVL.

This clone showed up just a few times. CDR3 region: CASSLGTSLSYEQYF. In DNA form, the CDR3 reads TGTGCCAGCAGCTTAGGGACTAGCCTGTCCTACGAGCAGTACTTC. This sequence joins TRBV11-2 and TRBJ2-7; 8 bases map to TRBD2. Germline V gene data show CDR1 as SGHAT and CDR2 as FQNNGV. Germline trimming cut 1 base from V and 1 base from J; bases unmatched to any gene: 3. The CDR3 has 15 residues. Drawing the rest from reference TRBV11-2 and TRBJ2-7, the complete variable domain is EAGVAQSPRYKIIEKRQSVAFWCNPISGHATLYWYQQILGQGPKLLIQFQNNGVVDDSQLPKDRFSAERLKGVDSTLKIQPAKLEDSAVYLCASSLGTSLSYEQYFGPGTRLTVT.

The chain is built from TRBV10-3 and TRBJ2-1; TRBD1 might be the D (6 bases). Per germline, CDR1 ENHRY and CDR2 SYGVKD. Trimming pared 4 bases from V and 5 bases from J, leaving 9 bases between. CDR3 length equals 13 residues. CDR3 protein: CAISVDRNNEQFF. The CDR3 DNA is TGTGCCATCAGTGTGGACAGAAACAATGAGCAGTTCTTC.

This chain joins TRBV28 and TRBJ2-4; D is possibly TRBD2 (6 bases). Trimming removed 4 bases at V and 3 bases at J, with 10 bases between. Germline V gene lookup returns CDR1 MDHEN and CDR2 SYDVKM. This CDR3 spans 14 amino acids. The CDR3 DNA sequence: TGTGCCAGCAGTTGGAACGGGGGCAAAAACATTCAGTACTTC. This sequence encodes CASSWNGGKNIQYF.

The chain uses TRBV9 and TRBJ2-1, with no clear D. The CDR3 is 14 amino acids. Germline CDR1 is SGDLS and CDR2 is YYNGEE. V lost 0 bases and J 3 bases, leaving 7 bases between the germline ends. As DNA, the CDR3 is TGTGCCAGCAGCGTAGGCACTAACTACAATGAGCAGTTCTTC. Translating it yields CASSVGTNYNEQFF.

This clone was counted once. The J gene is TRBJ2-3, the V gene TRBV5-1, with TRBD2 matching over 12 bases. CDR1 is SGHRS and CDR2 is YFSETQ in the germline V gene. V shed 4 bases and J 7 bases; nucleotides not matched to a gene: 16. This CDR3 spans 18 amino acids. CDR3 loop: CASSLAPRLAGVSYTQYF. CDR3 in DNA: TGCGCCAGCAGCCTGGCCCCTCGACTAGCGGGAGTAAGTTATACGCAGTATTTT.

About this clone itself: The junction departs from the called germline gene at one end, perhaps through a read error. The gene calls are TRBV19 and TRBJ1-5; possible D gene TRBD1, 6 bases. Germline CDR1 and CDR2: LNHDA and SQIVND (reference sequence). This CDR3 region has 14 residues. This chain's CDR3 is CASSLETGHQPQHF. The CDR3 DNA reads as TGTGCCAGTAGTCTAGAGACAGGACATCAGCCCCAGCATTTT.

In regard to this clone: This same CDR3 is encoded by further DNA sequences in the sample. This chain connects TRBV11-3 to TRBJ2-1; TRBD2 agrees at 12 bases. CDR3 length: 14 residues. V lost 5 bases and J lost 4; bases outside the gene matches: 0. Per germline, CDR1 SGHNT and CDR2 YENEEA. CDR3 sequence (DNA): TGTGCCAGCAGCCTAGCGGGAGGGTACAATGAGCAGTTCTTC. Encoded protein: CASSLAGGYNEQFF.

This sequence joins TRBV5-4 and TRBJ1-3; D perhaps matches TRBD1 (5 bases). This CDR3 contains 16 residues. Germline V gene sequence: CDR1 SGHNT, CDR2 YYREEE (reference sequence). The V end was cut by 0 bases, the J end by 4 bases, with 14 bases between. CDR3 nucleotide sequence: TGTGCCAGCAGCTTGGGGCAGGGAGCCTACGGAAACACCATATATTTT. It translates to CASSLGQGAYGNTIYF.

V is TRBV30 and J is TRBJ2-5, with 7 bases identical to TRBD2. CDR3 length: 14 amino acids. Germline V CDR1 and CDR2: GTSNPN, SVGIG (reference sequence). The V gene end was trimmed by 4 bases and the J gene end by 2 bases; junction bases not matched to a gene: 7. CDR3 in DNA: TGTGCCTGGACCGCCCTGGGGGGGCAAGAGACCCAGTACTTC. The encoded protein is CAWTALGGQETQYF.

This clone was seen a handful of times. V is TRBV2 and J is TRBJ1-4; D perhaps matches TRBD1 (5 bases). Germline CDR1 SNHLY, CDR2 FYNNEI. The CDR3 covers 16 residues. Between the trimmed V and J ends, which lost 1 base and 4 bases, there was a span of 13 bases. The CDR3 DNA reads TGTGCCAGCAGTGAAGTGGGGGGATTCTTTAATGAAAAACTGTTTTTT. The encoded protein is CASSEVGGFFNEKLFF.

The rearrangement uses TRBV5-1 and TRBJ2-3; 12 bases match TRBD2. The CDR3 loop spans 19 amino acids. Germline V gene lookup returns CDR1 SGHRS and CDR2 YFSETQ. V shed 0 bases and J 2 bases; nucleotides not matched to a gene: 10. CDR3 nucleotide sequence: TGCGCCAGCAGCTTGGAAGCTAGCGGGAGGGCCGGTCCCACAGATACGCAGTATTTT. This encodes CASSLEASGRAGPTDTQYF.

V gene TRBV4-3 combines with J gene TRBJ2-1, with D perhaps matching TRBD1 (6 bases). Per the germline V gene, CDR1 is LGHNA and CDR2 is YSLEER. This CDR3 contains 14 residues. Trimming pared 0 bases from V and 7 bases from J, leaving 10 bases between. CDR3 region: CASSQDEGVNEQFF. For the CDR3, the DNA is TGCGCCAGCAGCCAAGATGAGGGGGTGAATGAGCAGTTCTTC.

V is TRBV3-1 (or the pseudogene TRBV3-2) and J is TRBJ2-7, with 10 bases that match TRBD2. CDR1 and CDR2 from the germline V gene are LGHDT and YNNKEL (reference sequence). The CDR3 covers 16 residues. V trimming: 5 bases; J trimming: 3 bases; junction bases outside the gene matches: 10. In nucleotides, the CDR3 is TGTGCCAGCAGCGCCCTCAGCGGGAGGGCCGGCTACGAGCAGTACTTC. This gives the protein CASSALSGRAGYEQYF.

The chain employs TRBV19 and TRBJ2-7; D is uncertain. The germline gives CDR1 LNHDA, CDR2 SQIVND (reference sequence). The CDR3 is 14 amino acids. V was cut by 4 bases and J by 3 bases, with 13 bases left in between. The CDR3, as DNA: TGTGCCAGTAGTAAGGGTATAGGTCACTACGAGCAGTACTTC. It codes for CASSKGIGHYEQYF.

The V and J genes are TRBV2 and TRBJ1-4; weak D call: TRBD1 (6 bases). V lost 7 bases and J lost 1, with 16 bases in between. The CDR3 runs to 16 residues. Germline values: CDR1 SNHLY, CDR2 FYNNEI. CDR3 region: CASIRTDLLTNEKLFF. The CDR3 coding sequence is TGTGCCAGCATTAGGACAGACCTATTAACTAATGAAAAACTGTTTTTT.

This clone came up a few times. V and J are TRBV6-5 and TRBJ1-1; 9 bases fit TRBD1. Trimming removed 8 bases from V and 5 bases from J; junction bases left unmatched: 9. The CDR3 consists of 14 residues. Germline V lookup: CDR1 MNHEY, CDR2 SVGAGI. CDR3 sequence reads: CASVNRGRVTEAFF. Written as DNA, the CDR3 is TGTGCCAGCGTCAACAGGGGGCGTGTGACTGAAGCTTTCTTT.

This chain uses TRBV30 with TRBJ1-1; the D is unclear. CDR1 and CDR2 from the germline V gene are GTSNPN and SVGIG (reference sequence). The CDR3 loop spans 13 amino acids. Trimming removed 1 base from V and 2 bases from J, with 8 bases in between. CDR3 coding DNA: TGTGCCTGGAGTGGCCGGGGTAACACTGAAGCTTTCTTT. Protein sequence: CAWSGRGNTEAFF.

This clone was recorded once. The genes are TRBV12-3 or TRBV12-4 and TRBJ1-4; possible D gene TRBD1, 5 bases. The length of the CDR3 is 12 residues. Trimming stripped 3 bases from V and 10 bases from J, with 9 bases between. The CDR3 spells CASSFWGGKLFF. The CDR3 region has the DNA TGTGCCAGCAGTTTCTGGGGGGGAAAACTGTTTTTT.

As concerns this clone: Its ends do not fully match the called genes, so a read error is possible. V is TRBV18 and J is TRBJ1-4; possibly TRBD1 for D (5 bases). Germline V gene lookup returns CDR1 KGHSH and CDR2 LQKENI. The CDR3 contains 14 residues. The CDR3 is CASSPRTTNEKLFF. The CDR3 DNA reads as TGTGCCAGCTCACCGCGGACAACAAATGAAAAACTGTTTTTT.

DNA of the CDR3: TGTGCCAGCCGTAGGGACAGCCGGAACACTGAAGCTTTCTTT. Translating gives CASRRDSRNTEAFF. This chain joins TRBV7-8 and TRBJ1-1; 7 nucleotides agree with TRBD1. CDR1 is SGHVS and CDR2 is FQNEAQ in the germline V gene. The CDR3 sequence is 14 residues long. V dropped 8 bases and J dropped 1; count of bases not matched to a gene: 7.

The chain joins TRBV5-6 to TRBJ2-7; TRBD1 aligns across 12 bases. The CDR3 loop spans 16 amino acids. CDR1 is SGHDT and CDR2 is YYEEEE in the germline V gene. Losses at the gene ends were 0 bases for V and 0 bases for J; bases not matched to a gene: 1. CDR3 sequence reads: CASSLGDRGLSYEQYF. Written as DNA, the CDR3 is TGTGCCAGCAGCTTGGGGGACAGGGGGCTCTCCTACGAGCAGTACTTC.

The chain is built from TRBV10-3 and TRBJ1-3; D is perhaps TRBD1 (5 bases). Germline assignment: CDR1 ENHRY and CDR2 SYGVKD. The CDR3 consists of 19 residues. V lost 3 bases, J lost 4 bases, and 25 bases lay in between. Written as DNA, the CDR3 is TGTGCCATCAGTGACGGGAACAGGAAGTCAAGGGTGGAGGGAAACACCATATATTTT. Its translation is CAISDGNRKSRVEGNTIYF.

This chain joins TRBV9 and TRBJ2-7, with a tentative D call TRBD2 (5 bases). Trimming removed 2 bases from V and 3 bases from J, with 15 bases in between. The CDR3 runs 15 residues. Per germline, CDR1 SGDLS and CDR2 YYNGEE. Written as DNA, the CDR3 is TGTGCCAGCAGCGTTAGCGCGACCTCTAACTACGAGCAGTACTTC. Encoded protein: CASSVSATSNYEQYF.

The chain uses TRBV3-1 (or the pseudogene TRBV3-2) and TRBJ1-1, with a possible D match to TRBD1 (5 bases). CDR1 is LGHDT, CDR2 YNNKEL, per germline (reference sequence). Trimming took off 4 bases at V and 3 bases at J, with 12 bases between the two ends. The CDR3 has 14 amino acids. CDR3 region: CASSPGGEDTEAFF. The CDR3 DNA follows: TGTGCCAGCAGCCCGGGGGGGGAGGACACTGAAGCTTTCTTT.

The chain is built from TRBV18 and TRBJ2-7; no definite D call. The germline gives CDR1 KGHSH, CDR2 LQKENI. The CDR3 has 12 amino acids. Trimming took off 6 bases at V and 0 bases at J, with 6 bases between the two ends. The CDR3 coding sequence is TGTGCCAGCTCCGACTCCTCCTACGAGCAGTACTTC. This codes for CASSDSSYEQYF.